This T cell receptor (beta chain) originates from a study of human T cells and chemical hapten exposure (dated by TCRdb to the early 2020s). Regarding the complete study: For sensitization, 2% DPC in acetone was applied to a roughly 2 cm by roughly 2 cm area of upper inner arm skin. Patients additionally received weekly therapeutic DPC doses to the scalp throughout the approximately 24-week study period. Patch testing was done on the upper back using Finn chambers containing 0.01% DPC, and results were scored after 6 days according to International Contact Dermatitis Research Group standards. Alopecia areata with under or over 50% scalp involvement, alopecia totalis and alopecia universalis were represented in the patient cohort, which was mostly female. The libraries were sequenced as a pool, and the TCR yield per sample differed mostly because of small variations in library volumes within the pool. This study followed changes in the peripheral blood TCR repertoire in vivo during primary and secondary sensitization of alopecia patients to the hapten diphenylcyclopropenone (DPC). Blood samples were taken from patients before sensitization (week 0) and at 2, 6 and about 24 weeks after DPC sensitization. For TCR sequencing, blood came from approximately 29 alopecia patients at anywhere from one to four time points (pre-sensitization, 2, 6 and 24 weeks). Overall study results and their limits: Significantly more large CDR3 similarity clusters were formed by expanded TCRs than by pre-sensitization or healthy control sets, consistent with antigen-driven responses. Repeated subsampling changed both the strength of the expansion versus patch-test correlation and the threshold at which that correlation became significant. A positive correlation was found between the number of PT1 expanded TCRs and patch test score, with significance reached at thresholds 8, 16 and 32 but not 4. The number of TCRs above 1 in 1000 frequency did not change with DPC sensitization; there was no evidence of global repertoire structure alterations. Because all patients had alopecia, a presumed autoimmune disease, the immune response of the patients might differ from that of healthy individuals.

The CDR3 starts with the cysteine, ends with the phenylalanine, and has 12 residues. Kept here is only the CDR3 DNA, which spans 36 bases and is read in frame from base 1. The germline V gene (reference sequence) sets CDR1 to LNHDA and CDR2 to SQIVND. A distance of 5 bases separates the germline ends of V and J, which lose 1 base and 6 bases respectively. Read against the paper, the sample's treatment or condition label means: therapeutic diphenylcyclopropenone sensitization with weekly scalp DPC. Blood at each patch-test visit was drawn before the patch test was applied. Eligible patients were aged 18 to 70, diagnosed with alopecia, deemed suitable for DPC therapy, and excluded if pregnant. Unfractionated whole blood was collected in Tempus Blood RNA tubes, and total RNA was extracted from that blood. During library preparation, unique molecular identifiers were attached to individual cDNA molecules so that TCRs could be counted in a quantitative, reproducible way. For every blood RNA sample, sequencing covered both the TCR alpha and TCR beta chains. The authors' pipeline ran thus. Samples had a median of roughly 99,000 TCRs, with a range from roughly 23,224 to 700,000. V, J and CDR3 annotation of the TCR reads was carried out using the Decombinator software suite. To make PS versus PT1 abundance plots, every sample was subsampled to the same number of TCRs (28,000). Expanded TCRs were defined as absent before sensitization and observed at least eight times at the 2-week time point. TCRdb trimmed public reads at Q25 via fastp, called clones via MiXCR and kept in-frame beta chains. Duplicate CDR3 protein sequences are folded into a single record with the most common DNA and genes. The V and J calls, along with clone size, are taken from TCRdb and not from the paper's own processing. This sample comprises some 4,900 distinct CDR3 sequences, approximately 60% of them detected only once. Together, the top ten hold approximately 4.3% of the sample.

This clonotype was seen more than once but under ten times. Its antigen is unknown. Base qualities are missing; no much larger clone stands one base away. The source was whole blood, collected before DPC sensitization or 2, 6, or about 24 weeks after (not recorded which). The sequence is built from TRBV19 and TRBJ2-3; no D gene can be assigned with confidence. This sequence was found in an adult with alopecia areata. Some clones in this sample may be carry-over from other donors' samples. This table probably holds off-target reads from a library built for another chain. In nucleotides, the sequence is TGTGCCAGTAGTATAGGATGGGATACGCAGTATTTT. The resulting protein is CASSIGWDTQYF.